This paragraph reports one T cell receptor (beta chain). The antigen is unknown. CDR1 SGHVS and CDR2 FQNEAQ come from the germline V gene. The CDR3 totals 17 residues. Carrying UMI labels, the TRB cDNA libraries were prepared through 5' RACE. Following a re-call of the 5' RACE reads, TCRdb has one entry per CDR3 protein and lacks DNA. Here the sample table reports about 150,000 distinct CDR3 sequences. This sample stems from a study of CXCR3-negative and CXCR3-positive naive CD8 T cells. Whole-study results and caveats: TRB CDR3 hydrophobicity was greater in CXCR3-positive naive cells than in CXCR3-negative naive cells.

Specimen: naive CXCR3+ CD8+ T cells from blood. As to subset: CD45RO-CCR7+CD27+CD95- naive CD8+ T cells expressing CXCR3 (TNR3+). This clonotype originated in a human donor in good health. Some clones in this sample may be carry-over from other donors' samples. The V call is TRBV7-8, the J call TRBJ2-3; there is no DNA to check the TCRdb D call of TRBD2. CDR3 sequence reads: CASSLVSGGPSSDTQYF. The full variable domain, rest sourced from reference TRBV7-8 and TRBJ2-3, is GAGVSQSPRYKVAKRGQDVALRCDPISGHVSLFWYQQALGQGPEFLTYFQNEAQLDKSGLPSDRFFAERPEGSVSTLKIQRTQQEDSAVYLCASSLVSGGPSSDTQYFGPGTRLTVL.